The clone carrying this T cell receptor beta chain was counted a few times. This entry belongs to a study of blood T cell repertoires in COVID-19. Whole-study context: In each case, the material was cDNA or gDNA derived from T cells, B-cell-depleted T cells, or PBMCs.

As processed by the authors: Nucleated cell counts were estimated from reference gene primer amplification. Repertoires were generated with immunoSEQ multiplex PCR, while TCRdb's copy carries only in-frame clones and drops some. V and J calls plus clone size are reproduced from that table; the DNA served to infer D and trimming. In the table there are 78,000 or so clones, 80% to 90% of which are singletons. This CDR3 is built from 17 residues. Per the germline V gene, CDR1 is SNHLY and CDR2 is FYNNEI. V lost 6 bases and J lost 2; bases outside the gene matches: 12. Specimen: peripheral blood. This sequence was found in a woman between 50 and 59 years old with acute or convalescent COVID-19. V gene TRBV2 combines with J gene TRBJ1-5, with TRBD1 identical over 8 bases. Here the CDR3 reads CASSVTTQTGGNQPQHF. The CDR3 DNA is TGTGCCAGCAGCGTGACCACCCAGACAGGGGGCAATCAGCCCCAGCATTTT. The full variable domain, with the rest looked up from reference TRBV2 and TRBJ1-5, is EPEVTQTPSHQVTQMGQEVILRCVPISNHLYFYWYRQILGQKVEFLVSFYNNEISEKSEIFDDQFSVERPDGSNFTLKIRSTKLEDSAMYFCASSVTTQTGGNQPQHFGDGTRLSIL.